This TCR beta chain was sequenced during a study of spatial heterogeneity in lung cancer. Study-level background: Samples were donated by 72 untreated early-stage non-small cell lung cancer patients.

TCRdb used MiXCR to reprocess the 5' RACE reads, holding one entry per CDR3 protein. In the table there are about 120,000 distinct CDR3 sequences, 12% of which are singletons. This clonotype was found many times. The CDR3 has 14 residues. CDR1 is SGHRS, CDR2 YFSETQ, per germline. With V trimmed by 5 bases and J by 9 bases, 9 bases remained unmatched. Documented time point: blood at routine non-recurrence follow-up after resection. Frozen PBMC, nontumor lung or tumor provided whole RNA, which was sequenced unsorted. This sequence originates from a male donor with early-stage non-small cell lung cancer. The rearrangement uses TRBV5-1 and TRBJ2-1, with 9 bases that match TRBD2. Here the sequenced sample was PBMCs, taken at follow-up. The CDR3 coding sequence is TGCGCCAGCAGGTGGGGACTAGCAGGAGCTGAGCAGTTCTTC. Its translation: CASRWGLAGAEQFF.